The clone carrying this TCR beta chain has just one count. TCRdb re-called the 5' RACE reads through MiXCR, storing one row per CDR3 protein. The sample lists around 450,000 distinct CDR3 sequences; 24% were seen once. The data derive from a study of T-cell memory formation after mild COVID-19. Deletions cut 0 bases from V and 5 bases from J, with 14 bases between. The CDR3 consists of 15 residues. Germline V gene data show CDR1 as SGHRS and CDR2 as YFSETQ. The V call is TRBV5-1, the J call TRBJ2-5; D is unclear. The sequence derives from an adult woman who had mild COVID-19 (a few samples of this study predate the infection). Cell type and time point are not known. Sequencing was performed on PBMCs or a T cell subset sorted from them (not recorded which). The DNA for the CDR3 is TGCGCCAGCAGCTTGGCCTTTAGAGTTCCGGAGACCCAGTACTTC. This gives the protein CASSLAFRVPETQYF.